This TCR beta chain is drawn from a study of regulatory T cells in long-lasting Graves disease. Whole-study context: The criterion for persistent Graves' disease was over 5 years of antithyroid drugs with positive TSH receptor antibodies.

CDR3 regions were amplified by Arm-PCR using iRepertoire HTBI primers to build TCR beta libraries. TCRdb re-called the multiplex PCR reads with MiXCR, one entry per CDR3 protein. The sample holds about 460,000 distinct CDR3 sequences; approximately 23% are singletons and the top ten take over 10%. Trimming cost V 7 bases and J 8 bases; bases outside gene matches: 8. The V gene's germline CDR1 is MNHNS and CDR2 SASEGT. The CDR3 length is 13 residues. Time point indicated: persistent/refractory GD, antithyroid drugs over 5 years with positive TRAb. RNA extracted from PBMCs served as the sequencing template. From each patient, about 8.5 milliliters of peripheral blood was drawn and collected into an EDTA anticoagulant tube. General study results and limits: The work looked only at peripheral blood and did not look at thyroid tissue. Fewer public clonotypes were shared by new patients (approximately 1,000) than by persistent patients (about 2,500).

With regard to this clonotype: Its antigen is as yet unknown.

The sequence derives from a female donor with Graves disease. The specimen was peripheral blood mononuclear cells (PBMCs), collected when the disease was refractory, from a patient treated with antithyroid drugs. This chain links TRBV6-1 with TRBJ1-2, with 9 bases fitting TRBD1. CDR3 in amino acids: CASKPGQGNGYTF. As DNA, the CDR3 is TGTGCCAGCAAACCGGGACAGGGTAACGGCTACACCTTC.